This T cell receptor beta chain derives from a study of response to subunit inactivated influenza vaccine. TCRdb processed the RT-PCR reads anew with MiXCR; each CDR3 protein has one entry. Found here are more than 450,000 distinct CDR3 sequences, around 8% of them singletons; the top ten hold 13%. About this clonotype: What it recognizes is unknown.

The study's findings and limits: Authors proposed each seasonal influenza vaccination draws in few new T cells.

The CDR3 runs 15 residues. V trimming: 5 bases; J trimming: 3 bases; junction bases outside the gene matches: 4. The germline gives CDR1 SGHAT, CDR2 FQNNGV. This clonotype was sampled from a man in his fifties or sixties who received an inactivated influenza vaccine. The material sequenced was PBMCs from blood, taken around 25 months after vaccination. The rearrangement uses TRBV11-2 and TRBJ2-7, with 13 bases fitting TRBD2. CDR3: CASSQGLAGIYEQYF. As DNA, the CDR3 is TGTGCCAGCAGCCAGGGACTAGCGGGGATCTACGAGCAGTACTTC. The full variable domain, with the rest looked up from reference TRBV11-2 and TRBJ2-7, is EAGVAQSPRYKIIEKRQSVAFWCNPISGHATLYWYQQILGQGPKLLIQFQNNGVVDDSQLPKDRFSAERLKGVDSTLKIQPAKLEDSAVYLCASSQGLAGIYEQYFGPGTRLTVT.